This TCR beta chain was retrieved from a study of blood T cells in healthy people across ages. The ends were cut back, 0 bases at V and 12 bases at J, with 12 bases in the middle. This CDR3 comprises 13 residues. CDR1 and CDR2 from the germline V gene are LGHNA and YSLEER. This clonotype was seen a few times. Its matching antigen is unknown. Study-wide results and limits: Because donor CMV status was unknown, expanded clonotype changes were possibly confounded.

Together with a sample-barcoded 5' primer, a J-beta primer mix was included in a second PCR lasting roughly 6 to 12 cycles. Using its own MiXCR run on the 5' RACE reads, TCRdb lists one record per CDR3 protein. This sample has roughly 830,000 distinct CDR3 sequences, with roughly 60% found just once. The rearrangement links TRBV4-3 to TRBJ2-1; D ambiguous. The sequence was obtained from a young man in good health. The sequencing sample was made of blood. CDR3 DNA: TGCGCCAGCAGCCAAGATTCCACCTTGGGGCAGTTCTTC. Its translation: CASSQDSTLGQFF.